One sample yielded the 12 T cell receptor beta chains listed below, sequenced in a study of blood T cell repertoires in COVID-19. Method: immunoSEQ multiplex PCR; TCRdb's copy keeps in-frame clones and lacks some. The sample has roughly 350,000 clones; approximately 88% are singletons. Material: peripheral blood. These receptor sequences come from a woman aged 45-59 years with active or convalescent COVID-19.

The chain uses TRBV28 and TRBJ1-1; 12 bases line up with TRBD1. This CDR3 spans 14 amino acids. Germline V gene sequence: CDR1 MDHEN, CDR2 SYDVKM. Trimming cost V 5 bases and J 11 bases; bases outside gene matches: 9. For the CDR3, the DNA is TGTGCCAGCAGTGCCGGGACAGGGGGCGCCGGCGCTTTCTTT. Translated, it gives CASSAGTGGAGAFF.

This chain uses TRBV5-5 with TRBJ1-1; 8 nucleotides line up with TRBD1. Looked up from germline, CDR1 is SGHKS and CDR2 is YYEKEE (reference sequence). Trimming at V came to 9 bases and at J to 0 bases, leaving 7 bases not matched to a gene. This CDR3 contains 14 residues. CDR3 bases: TGTGCCACCAGGACAGGGCCCCTGAACACTGAAGCTTTCTTT. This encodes CATRTGPLNTEAFF. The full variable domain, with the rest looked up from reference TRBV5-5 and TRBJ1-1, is DAGVTQSPTHLIKTRGQQVTLRCSPISGHKSVSWYQQVLGQGPQFIFQYYEKEERGRGNFPDRFSARQFPNYSSELNVNALLLGDSALYLCATRTGPLNTEAFFGQGTRLTVV.

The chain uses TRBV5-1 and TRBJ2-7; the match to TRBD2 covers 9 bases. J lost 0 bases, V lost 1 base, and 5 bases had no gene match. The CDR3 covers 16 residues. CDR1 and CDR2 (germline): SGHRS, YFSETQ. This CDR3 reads CASSLLAGSTSYEQYF. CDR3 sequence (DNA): TGCGCCAGCAGCTTGCTAGCGGGGTCTACCTCCTACGAGCAGTACTTC.

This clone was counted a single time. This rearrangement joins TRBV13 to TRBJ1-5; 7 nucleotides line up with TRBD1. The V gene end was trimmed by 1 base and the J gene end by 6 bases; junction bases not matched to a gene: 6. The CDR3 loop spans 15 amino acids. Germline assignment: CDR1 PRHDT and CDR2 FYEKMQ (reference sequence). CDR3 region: CASSLVAGGGQPQHF. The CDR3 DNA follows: TGTGCCAGCAGCTTAGTGGCAGGGGGAGGTCAGCCCCAGCATTTT.

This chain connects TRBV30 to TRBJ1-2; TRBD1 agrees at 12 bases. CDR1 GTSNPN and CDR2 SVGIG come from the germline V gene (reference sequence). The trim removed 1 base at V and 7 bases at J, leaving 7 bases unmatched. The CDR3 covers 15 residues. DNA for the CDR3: TGTGCCTGGAGTGCGGGACAGGGGGCTCTAAGTGGCTACACCTTC. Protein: CAWSAGQGALSGYTF.

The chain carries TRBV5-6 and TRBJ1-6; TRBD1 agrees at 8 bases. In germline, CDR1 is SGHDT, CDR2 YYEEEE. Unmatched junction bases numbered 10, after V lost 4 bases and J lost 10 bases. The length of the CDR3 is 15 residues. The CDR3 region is CASSPRTGIESPLHF. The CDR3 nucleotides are TGTGCCAGCAGCCCTCGGACAGGGATTGAATCACCCCTCCACTTT.

The CDR3 spells CASRRLAGGPNEQFF. The CDR3 DNA sequence: TGTGCCAGCCGAAGACTAGCGGGAGGGCCCAATGAGCAGTTCTTC. The J gene is TRBJ2-1, the V gene TRBV19, with TRBD2 matching 14 bases. Unmatched junction bases numbered 7, after V lost 9 bases and J lost 6 bases. The CDR3 has 15 amino acids. Germline V lookup: CDR1 LNHDA, CDR2 SQIVND (reference sequence). The whole variable domain, remainder taken from reference TRBV19 and TRBJ2-1, is DGGITQSPKYLFRKEGQNVTLSCEQNLNHDAMYWYRQDPGQGLRLIYYSQIVNDFQKGDIAEGYSVSREKKESFPLTVTSAQKNPTAFYLCASRRLAGGPNEQFFGPGTRLTVL.

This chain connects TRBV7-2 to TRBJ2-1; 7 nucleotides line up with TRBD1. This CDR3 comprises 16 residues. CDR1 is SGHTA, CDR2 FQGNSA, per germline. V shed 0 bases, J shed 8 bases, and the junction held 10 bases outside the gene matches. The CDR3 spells CASSLALRGRGHEQFF. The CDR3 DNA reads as TGTGCCAGCAGCTTAGCGCTGAGGGGGCGCGGGCATGAGCAGTTCTTC.

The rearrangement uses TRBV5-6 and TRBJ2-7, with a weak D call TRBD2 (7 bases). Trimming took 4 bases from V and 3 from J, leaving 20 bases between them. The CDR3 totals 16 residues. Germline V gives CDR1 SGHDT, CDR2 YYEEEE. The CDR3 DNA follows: TGTGCCAGCAGCGCGGAGGGGGGGCAAGGTGGCTACGAGCAGTACTTC. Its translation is CASSAEGGQGGYEQYF.

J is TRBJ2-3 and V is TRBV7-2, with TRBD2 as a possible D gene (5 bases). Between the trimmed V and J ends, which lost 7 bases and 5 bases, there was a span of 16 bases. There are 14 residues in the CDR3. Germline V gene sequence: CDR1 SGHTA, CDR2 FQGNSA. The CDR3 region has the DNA TGTGCCAGCACCCGGAGGAATGGAAGAGATACGCAGTATTTT. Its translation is CASTRRNGRDTQYF. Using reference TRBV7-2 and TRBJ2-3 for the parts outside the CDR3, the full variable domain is GAGVSQSPSNKVTEKGKDVELRCDPISGHTALYWYRQSLGQGLEFLIYFQGNSAPDKSGLPSDRFSAERTGGSVSTLTIQRTQQEDSAVYLCASTRRNGRDTQYFGPGTRLTVL.

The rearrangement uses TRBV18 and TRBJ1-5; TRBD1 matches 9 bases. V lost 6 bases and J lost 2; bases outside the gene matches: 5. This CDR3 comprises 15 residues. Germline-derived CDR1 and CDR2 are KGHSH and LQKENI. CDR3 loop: CASSTGGKGNQPQHF. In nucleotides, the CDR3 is TGTGCCAGCTCGACAGGGGGTAAGGGCAATCAGCCCCAGCATTTT.

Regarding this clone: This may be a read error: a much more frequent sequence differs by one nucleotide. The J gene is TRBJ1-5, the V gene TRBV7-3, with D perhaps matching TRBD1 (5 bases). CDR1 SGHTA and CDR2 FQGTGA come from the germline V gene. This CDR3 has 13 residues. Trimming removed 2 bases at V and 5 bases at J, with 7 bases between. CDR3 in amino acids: CASSLGGDQPQHF. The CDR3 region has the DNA TGTGCCAGCAGCTTAGGAGGGGATCAGCCCCAGCATTTT.